This TCR beta chain was identified in a study of graft-versus-host responses after intestinal transplantation. The overall study: After anti-thymocyte globulin induction, recipients took tacrolimus and steroids for 3 to 4 years.

This table comes from immunoSEQ multiplex PCR, and its TCRdb copy is limited to in-frame clones, with some not included. The sample contains 25,000 to 30,000 clones, 80% to 85% of which appear only once. The CDR3 length is 14 residues. The V end lost 2 bases, the J end lost 0 bases, and 7 bases lay between the germline ends. Germline lookup yields CDR1 MDHEN and CDR2 SYDVKM. The starting material, graft tissue, was processed to release intraepithelial and lamina propria lymphocytes. Sequencing used ileum tissue, obtained 98 days after intestinal transplantation. This chain uses TRBV28 with TRBJ1-1; no clear D. The clonotype originates from a human patient who received an intestinal transplant, so some T cells may come from the graft donor. CDR3 bases: TGTGCCAGCAGTTTAGGGTTACTGAACACTGAAGCTTTCTTT. Residues: CASSLGLLNTEAFF.